Listed here are 2 T cell receptor beta chains from one sample, sequenced in a study of T cells after posttransplantation cyclophosphamide. TCRdb's copy holds only in-frame clones and misses some; the assay was immunoSEQ multiplex PCR. The sample records roughly 6,800 clones, 92% being singletons. Cyclophosphamide on days +3 and +4 followed busulfan-fludarabine conditioning and a marrow graft. The source was PBMCs, collected approximately 190 weeks after allogeneic stem cell transplant with posttransplant cyclophosphamide. These receptors came from a female patient between 50 and 59 years old who received an allogeneic stem cell transplant from a related donor, was CMV-positive, and had no GVHD. The graft donor may be the source of some T cells.

This chain links TRBV7-2 with TRBJ1-5; TRBD1 is a possible D gene (6 bases). The length of the CDR3 is 14 residues. Between the trimmed V and J ends, which lost 3 bases and 3 bases, there was a span of 9 bases. Per the germline V gene, CDR1 is SGHTA and CDR2 is FQGNSA. CDR3 region: CASSLTGTNQPQHF. The CDR3 DNA follows: TGTGCCAGCAGCTTGACAGGAACCAATCAGCCCCAGCATTTT.

The chain's CDR3 is CAISEPPGFVVYEQYF. CDR3 nucleotides: TGTGCCATCAGTGAGCCTCCGGGGTTTGTCGTCTACGAGCAGTACTTC. The chain joins TRBV10-3 to TRBJ2-7, with D perhaps TRBD2 (5 bases). This CDR3 region has 16 residues. With 2 bases removed from V and 3 bases from J, the gap between germline ends came to 17 bases. The V gene's germline CDR1 is ENHRY and CDR2 SYGVKD.